These 11 T cell receptor beta chains were all obtained from the same sample, sequenced in a study of neurological immune-mediated disorders. TCRdb itself ran the 5' RACE reads through MiXCR, one entry per CDR3 protein. The table includes around 79,000 distinct CDR3 sequences, roughly 15% detected once. The sample taken for sequencing was PBMCs. Receptor source: a woman aged 45 to 65 in good health.

This clonotype has more than one count but fewer than ten. This chain links TRBV5-1 with TRBJ1-4, with D unclear. Germline CDR1 SGHRS, CDR2 YFSETQ. The CDR3 consists of 15 residues. V was trimmed by 4 bases and J by 8 bases, leaving 18 bases between them. In nucleotides, the CDR3 is TGCGCCAGCAGCCCGGGCTTCAACGAGAGGGAAAAACTGTTTTTT. Translating it yields CASSPGFNEREKLFF. Based on the CDR3 plus reference TRBV5-1 and TRBJ1-4, the full variable domain is KAGVTQTPRYLIKTRGQQVTLSCSPISGHRSVSWYQQTPGQGLQFLFEYFSETQRNKGNFPGRFSGRQFSNSRSEMNVSTLELGDSALYLCASSPGFNEREKLFFGSGTQLSVL.

This clonotype was observed at least ten times. The chain employs TRBV29-1 and TRBJ2-3; D possibly matches TRBD1 or TRBD2 (5 bases each). This CDR3 is 15 amino acids long. From germline, CDR1 is SQVTM and CDR2 ANQGSEA. V lost 7 bases and J lost 2, with 19 bases in between. The CDR3 region has the DNA TGCAGCGCTACCTCAACAGGAGGTTCCACAGATACGCAGTATTTT. Amino acids: CSATSTGGSTDTQYF.

This clonotype was recorded many times. V and J are TRBV3-1 and TRBJ2-7; possibly TRBD1 for D (6 bases). V lost 4 bases and J 2 bases, leaving 15 bases between the germline ends. The CDR3 sequence is 15 residues long. Germline V lookup: CDR1 LGHDT, CDR2 YNNKEL (reference sequence). The CDR3 here is CASSRTASSPYEQYF. The CDR3 DNA follows: TGTGCCAGCAGCCGGACAGCCTCATCCCCCTACGAGCAGTACTTC.

This clonotype has a count of ten or more. The CDR3 DNA reads as TGTGCCAGCAGCCCTATGAGTCTTAACTATGGCTACACCTTC. It specifies CASSPMSLNYGYTF. V is TRBV6-6 and J is TRBJ1-2; the D is unclear. This CDR3 is built from 14 residues. Germline V gives CDR1 MNHNY, CDR2 SVGAGI (reference sequence). Trimming left V 6 bases short and J 1 base short, with 12 bases between.

Ten or more counts support this clonotype. The chain carries TRBV7-7 and TRBJ2-2; D gene unclear. Trimming removed 5 bases from V and 3 bases from J, with 10 bases in between. The CDR3 covers 14 residues. CDR1 SSHAT and CDR2 FNYEAQ come from the germline V gene (reference sequence). The DNA of the CDR3 is TGTGCCAGCAGCACGCACTCCGACACCGGGGAGCTGTTTTTT. This sequence encodes CASSTHSDTGELFF.

There are many counts of this clonotype. The chain has TRBV15 and TRBJ1-1; D unresolved. V was pared by 0 bases and J by 2 bases, with 22 bases between. The CDR3 is 19 amino acids. Germline V lookup: CDR1 LNHNV, CDR2 YYDKDF (reference sequence). The CDR3 coding sequence is TGTGCCACCAGCAGAGATGTACGGCAGGTAGGGATTGGTAACACTGAAGCTTTCTTT. Its protein is CATSRDVRQVGIGNTEAFF.

This clonotype occurred many times. The rearrangement joins TRBV11-3 to TRBJ2-2; D is possibly TRBD2 (5 bases). CDR3 length: 16 amino acids. The V gene lost 4 bases and the J gene lost 2 bases, with 14 bases spanning the gap. Germline CDR1 and CDR2: SGHNT and YENEEA. The chain's CDR3 is CASSSPGGHNTGELFF. The DNA for the CDR3 is TGTGCCAGCAGCTCCCCAGGCGGGCACAACACCGGGGAGCTGTTTTTT.

The sample holds many counts of this clonotype. The chain employs TRBV29-1 and TRBJ2-7, with 9 bases fitting TRBD1. Trimming at V came to 7 bases and at J to 5 bases, leaving 9 bases not matched to a gene. From germline, CDR1 is SQVTM and CDR2 ANQGSEA. This CDR3 has 13 amino acids. CDR3 protein: CSATTGGLDEQYF. In DNA form, the CDR3 reads TGCAGCGCAACCACAGGGGGCTTGGACGAGCAGTACTTC.

This clonotype was recorded many times. The V gene is TRBV27, the J gene TRBJ1-4, with TRBD1 as a possible D gene (5 bases). Germline V gives CDR1 MNHEY, CDR2 SMNVEV (reference sequence). Trimming stripped 7 bases from V and 7 bases from J, with 22 bases between. This CDR3 has 16 residues. This chain's CDR3 is CASTLRWGDWSEKLFF. The CDR3 DNA follows: TGTGCCAGCACCCTCCGGTGGGGGGACTGGAGTGAAAAACTGTTTTTT.

This clonotype is a singleton in its sample. A single base separates this from a much larger clone, so it may be a read error. This CDR3 fails to terminate in the conserved phenylalanine or tryptophan, so it likely reflects a read error. The DNA is omitted, as the CDR3 cannot be located on it reliably, and the CDR3 follows TCRdb's listing. The chain uses TRBV28 and TRBJ2-7. CDR1 and CDR2 from the germline V gene are MDHEN and SYDVKM. Counting both end residues, the CDR3 totals 13 amino acids. The CDR3 sequence is CASSSGGLPTAYL.

This clonotype was observed many times. J is TRBJ2-5 and V is TRBV5-1; 7 bases align to TRBD1. This CDR3 has 16 residues. Germline V gene lookup returns CDR1 SGHRS and CDR2 YFSETQ. V shed 0 bases and J 4 bases; nucleotides not matched to a gene: 9. CDR3 in amino acids: CASSLDPTGTRETQYF. As DNA, the CDR3 is TGCGCCAGCAGCTTGGACCCGACAGGGACGCGAGAGACCCAGTACTTC.